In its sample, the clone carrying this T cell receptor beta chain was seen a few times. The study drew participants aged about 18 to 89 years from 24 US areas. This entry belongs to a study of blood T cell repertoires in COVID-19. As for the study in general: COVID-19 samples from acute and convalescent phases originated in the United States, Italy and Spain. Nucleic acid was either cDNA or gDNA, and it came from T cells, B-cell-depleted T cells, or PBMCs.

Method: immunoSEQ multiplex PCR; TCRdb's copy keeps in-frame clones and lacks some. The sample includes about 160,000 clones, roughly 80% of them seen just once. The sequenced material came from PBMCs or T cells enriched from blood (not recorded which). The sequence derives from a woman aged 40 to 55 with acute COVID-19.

CDR3 region: CSVEPRTGNEQFF. The CDR3 nucleotides read TGCAGCGTTGAACCCCGGACAGGGAATGAGCAGTTCTTC. V and J are TRBV29-1 and TRBJ2-1, with TRBD1 matching over 8 bases. Trimming removed 2 bases from V and 7 bases from J; junction bases left unmatched: 4. The CDR3 covers 13 residues. Germline assignment: CDR1 SQVTM and CDR2 ANQGSEA.